The 7 T cell receptor beta chains presented below share a single source sample, sequenced in a study of CD8 T cells in Susac syndrome. RNA was extracted with the RNeasy kit, and a quantity of about 0.45 to 1 ug was reverse transcribed using random hexamers. TCRdb used MiXCR to reprocess the immunoSEQ multiplex PCR reads, holding one entry per CDR3 protein. There are about 290,000 distinct CDR3 sequences in the sample; approximately 90% occur only once, and roughly 0.17% lies in the top ten. The sample taken for sequencing was CD8+ T cells from PBMCs. The receptors come from a human donor with multiple sclerosis.

The chain has TRBV20-1 and TRBJ2-7; TRBD2 agrees at 10 bases. CDR3 length: 13 amino acids. The germline gives CDR1 DFQATT, CDR2 SNEGSKA (reference sequence). The V gene end was trimmed by 6 bases and the J gene end by 1 base; junction bases not matched to a gene: 3. The CDR3: CSATTSGSYEQYF. The CDR3 DNA reads as TGCAGTGCCACGACTAGCGGGTCCTACGAGCAGTACTTC.

The chain has TRBV5-4 and TRBJ2-6; a weak D match, TRBD2 (5 bases). The CDR3 is 17 amino acids. V gave up 3 bases and J gave up 0 bases, with 13 bases separating them. The germline V gene encodes CDR1 SGHNT and CDR2 YYREEE (reference sequence). CDR3 DNA sequence: TGTGCCAGCAGCTCACCCACGGGGAACTCTGGGGCCAACGTCCTGACTTTC. Translation gives CASSSPTGNSGANVLTF.

This sequence joins TRBV28 and TRBJ1-1, with 9 bases identical to TRBD1. V lost 2 bases, J lost 5 bases, and 9 bases stayed unmatched. This CDR3 contains 16 residues. Per germline, CDR1 MDHEN and CDR2 SYDVKM. The CDR3 nucleotides are TGTGCCAGCAGTTTAACAGGGGGCGACAGAAGAACTGAAGCTTTCTTT. The encoded protein is CASSLTGGDRRTEAFF.

The gene calls are TRBV19 and TRBJ1-1; TRBD1 aligns across 7 bases. The CDR3 loop spans 16 amino acids. Germline CDR1 and CDR2: LNHDA and SQIVND (reference sequence). V was clipped by 5 bases and J by 0 bases; unmatched bases: 9. The CDR3 region is CASSPPTGQLNTEAFF. CDR3 bases: TGTGCCAGTAGTCCCCCAACGGGACAGCTGAACACTGAAGCTTTCTTT.

The chain uses TRBV20-1 and TRBJ2-3; 10 nucleotides align to TRBD2. The CDR3 runs to 16 residues. Germline V gene sequence: CDR1 DFQATT, CDR2 SNEGSKA (reference sequence). Unmatched junction bases numbered 6, after V lost 3 bases and J lost 0 bases. CDR3 DNA: TGCAGTGCTAGCGATCAGCGGGGGGGTAGCACAGATACGCAGTATTTT. Translation gives CSASDQRGGSTDTQYF.

The chain links TRBV7-2 to TRBJ2-3; D is perhaps TRBD1 or TRBD2 (5 bases each). From germline, CDR1 is SGHTA and CDR2 FQGNSA. V gave up 3 bases and J gave up 4 bases, with 11 bases separating them. The CDR3 is 14 amino acids. In DNA form, the CDR3 reads TGTGCCAGCAGCTTGGGGGAGAGGCCAGATACGCAGTATTTT. It yields the protein CASSLGERPDTQYF.

The V call is TRBV4-3, the J call TRBJ1-1, with no clear D. This CDR3 is built from 16 residues. CDR1 and CDR2 (germline): LGHNA, YSLEER. The V gene lost 2 bases and the J gene lost 3 bases, with 16 bases spanning the gap. CDR3 sequence (DNA): TGCGCCAGCAGCCAACTTACGTTGACTAAGGACACTGAAGCTTTCTTT. Protein sequence: CASSQLTLTKDTEAFF.